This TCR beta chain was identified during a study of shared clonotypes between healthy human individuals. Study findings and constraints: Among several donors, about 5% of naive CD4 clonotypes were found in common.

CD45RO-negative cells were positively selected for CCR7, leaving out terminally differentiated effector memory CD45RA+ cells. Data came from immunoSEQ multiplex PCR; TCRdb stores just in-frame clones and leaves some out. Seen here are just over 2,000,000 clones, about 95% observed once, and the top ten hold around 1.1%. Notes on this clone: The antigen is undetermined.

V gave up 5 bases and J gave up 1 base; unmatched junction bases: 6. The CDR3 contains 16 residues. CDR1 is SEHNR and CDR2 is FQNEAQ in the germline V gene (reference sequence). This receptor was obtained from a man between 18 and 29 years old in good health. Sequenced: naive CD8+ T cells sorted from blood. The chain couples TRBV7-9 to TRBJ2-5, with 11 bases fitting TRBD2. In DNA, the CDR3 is TGTGCCAGCAGCCCGGCTAGCGGGGGGCCCCAAGAGACCCAGTACTTC. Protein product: CASSPASGGPQETQYF.